One TCR beta chain is described in this entry. The target antigen is unknown. This table comes from immunoSEQ multiplex PCR, and its TCRdb copy is limited to in-frame clones, with some not included. The table lists roughly 2 million clones, 95% of them singletons, with roughly 0.13% in the top ten. The data derive from a study of shared clonotypes between healthy human individuals. The overall study: Per-donor plates numbered three CD4 naive, three CD4 memory, two CD8 naive and one CD8 memory. Study findings and constraints: Sequencing of the sorted subsets was shown by rarefaction to be incomplete despite large depth. Larger estimated richness was generally seen in naive subsets than in memory subsets.

The CD4+ fraction was divided into a CD45RA+ naive subset and a CD45RA-negative memory subset. Germline V gene data show CDR1 as MNHEY and CDR2 as SVGAGI. This CDR3 region has 15 residues. Trimming removed 4 bases from V and 7 bases from J; junction bases left unmatched: 6. The TCR comes from a man younger than 35 in good health. Source material: naive CD4+ T cells sorted from blood. Subset indicated: CD45RA+ positively selected. J is TRBJ2-3 and V is TRBV6-5; TRBD2 aligns across 12 bases. CDR3 loop: CASSSKTSGGYTQYF. The CDR3 coding sequence is TGTGCCAGCAGTTCTAAGACTAGCGGGGGTTATACGCAGTATTTT.